These T cell receptor beta chains were read from a single sample in a study of T cells in Graves' hyperthyroidism and ophthalmopathy. TCRdb redid the calling of the multiplex PCR reads with MiXCR, one entry per CDR3 protein. The sample has about 360,000 distinct CDR3 sequences, less than 20% seen once. Sequencing was performed on blood. Source of these receptors: a woman aged 18 to 35 with Graves' hyperthyroidism that later progressed to Graves' ophthalmopathy. CDR3s include the opening cysteine and the closing phenylalanine or tryptophan. A D gene is named only where the DNA matches it firmly. The size entry is marked missing in some rows and otherwise reads once, few, many or a size class.

V	size	D	J	CDR3	DNA
TRBV29-1	many	-	TRBJ2-1	CSADIPYYNEQFF	TGCAGTGCAGACATCCCGTACTACAATGAGCAGTTCTTC
TRBV6-1	many	-	TRBJ1-3	CASRRGDSGNTIYF	TGTGCCAGCAGAAGAGGGGACTCTGGAAACACCATATATTTT
TRBV20-1	many	-	TRBJ1-1	CSARANPIGSGTEAFF	TGCAGTGCTAGAGCCAACCCCATCGGGTCCGGGACTGAAGCTTTCTTT
TRBV19	few	-	TRBJ2-5	CASSRERQETQYF	TGTGCCAGTAGTAGGGAGCGGCAAGAGACCCAGTACTTC
TRBV6-1	-	-	TRBJ2-7	CASSQDPFAVHYEQYF	TGTGCCAGCAGCCAAGATCCCTTTGCGGTTCACTACGAGCAGTACTTC
TRBV11-2	-	TRBD2	TRBJ2-3	CASSFSGGLSDTQYF	TGTGCCAGCAGCTTTAGCGGGGGGCTGAGTGATACGCAGTATTTT
TRBV20-1	-	-	TRBJ2-3	CSTTGRSGSSTDTQYF	TGCAGTACCACAGGGAGGAGCGGCTCGAGCACAGATACGCAGTATTTT
TRBV5-1	many	-	TRBJ2-7	CASSLSAGTPSYEQYF	TGCGCCAGCAGCTTATCTGCAGGAACCCCTTCCTACGAGCAGTACTTC
TRBV28	many	-	TRBJ2-7	CASSPGSYEQYF	TGTGCCAGCAGTCCCGGAAGTTACGAGCAGTACTTC
TRBV12-3/TRBV12-4	-	-	TRBJ2-3	CASTQFGDGRTDTQYF	TGTGCCAGCACCCAGTTCGGGGACGGGCGCACAGATACGCAGTATTTT
TRBV28	many	-	TRBJ1-5	CASKGTSKNQPQHF	TGTGCCAGCAAGGGGACATCAAAAAATCAGCCCCAGCATTTT
TRBV12-3/TRBV12-4	-	-	TRBJ1-3	CASRDGSFGNTIYF	TGTGCCAGCAGGGATGGCTCGTTTGGAAACACCATATATTTT
TRBV6-1	few	TRBD1	TRBJ2-7	CASGGTGSTYEQYF	TGTGCCAGCGGAGGGACAGGGAGCACCTACGAGCAGTACTTC
TRBV18	many	-	TRBJ2-1	CASSPALGGLEEQFF	TGTGCCAGCTCACCAGCTCTGGGCGGCCTCGAGGAGCAGTTCTTC
TRBV30	many	TRBD2	TRBJ2-7	CAWSVGLAGLYEQYF	TGTGCCTGGAGTGTAGGACTAGCGGGACTTTACGAGCAGTACTTC
TRBV5-1	few	TRBD1	TRBJ2-3	CASSQGQGPDTQYF	TGCGCCAGCAGCCAGGGACAGGGGCCAGATACGCAGTATTTT
TRBV13	many	-	TRBJ2-7	CASSFYLAEQYF	TGTGCCAGCAGCTTCTATTTGGCCGAGCAGTACTTC
TRBV27	many	-	TRBJ2-5	CASSVLGQPGQETQYF	TGTGCCAGCAGTGTCCTTGGACAGCCCGGCCAAGAGACCCAGTACTTC
TRBV13	many	TRBD2	TRBJ2-1	CASSLRTSGSREQFF	TGTGCCAGCAGCCTCCGGACTAGCGGGAGTCGGGAGCAGTTCTTC
TRBV20-1	many	TRBD2	TRBJ2-1	CSARDLAGGDNEQFF	TGCAGTGCTAGAGATCTAGCGGGAGGGGACAATGAGCAGTTCTTC
TRBV4-1	few	-	TRBJ2-3	CASGVDYTSTDTQYF	TGCGCCAGCGGGGTGGACTACACTAGCACAGATACGCAGTATTTT
TRBV24-1	few	-	TRBJ1-2	CATSDLGGNYGYTF	TGTGCCACCAGTGATTTAGGGGGAAACTATGGCTACACCTTC
TRBV20-1	few	TRBD1	TRBJ1-1	CSARDDRDRVTEAFF	TGCAGTGCTAGAGATGACCGGGACAGGGTAACTGAAGCTTTCTTT
TRBV20-1	many	-	TRBJ2-7	CSARDRGGLVDEQYF	TGCAGTGCTAGAGATCGGGGTGGACTTGTCGACGAGCAGTACTTC
TRBV6-5	few	TRBD2	TRBJ2-2	CASSYPSGRQAAGELFF	TGTGCCAGCAGTTACCCTAGCGGGAGGCAGGCGGCCGGGGAGCTGTTTTTT
TRBV6-1	few	-	TRBJ1-6	CASSEAVGAGYSYNSPLHF	TGTGCCAGCAGTGAAGCTGTAGGCGCAGGATACTCCTATAATTCACCCCTCCACTTT
TRBV3-1	many	TRBD2	TRBJ2-7	CASSQGLANSYEQYF	TGTGCCAGCAGCCAGGGACTAGCCAACTCCTACGAGCAGTACTTC
TRBV7-2	many	-	TRBJ1-5	CASSLVGNQPQHF	TGTGCCAGCAGCTTAGTTGGAAATCAGCCCCAGCATTTT
TRBV15	many	TRBD2	TRBJ2-5	CATSNIAGETQYF	TGTGCCACCAGCAATATAGCGGGAGAGACCCAGTACTTC
TRBV7-2	many	-	TRBJ2-7	CASSPRLYEQYF	TGTGCCAGCAGCCCCCGTTTATACGAGCAGTACTTC
TRBV6-1	few	-	TRBJ2-5	CASSELGGVSQETQYF	TGTGCCAGCAGTGAACTCGGGGGAGTAAGCCAAGAGACCCAGTACTTC
TRBV11-2	many	TRBD1	TRBJ2-7	CASSLDLDRGIEQYF	TGTGCCAGCAGCTTAGATCTTGACAGGGGGATCGAGCAGTACTTC
TRBV19	-	-	TRBJ1-4	CASSIGDEKLFF	TGTGCCAGTAGTATAGGGGACGAAAAACTGTTTTTT
TRBV20-1	many	-	TRBJ2-7	CSASRDSREQYF	TGCAGTGCTAGTCGGGACTCCCGTGAGCAGTACTTC
TRBV6-2/TRBV6-3	-	-	TRBJ1-4	CASSQDRNLLFF	TGTGCCAGCAGTCAAGACAGGAACCTACTGTTTTTT
TRBV4-1	once	-	TRBJ1-4	CASSELLTGTNEKLFF	TGCGCCAGCAGCGAACTACTGACAGGCACTAATGAAAAACTGTTTTTT
TRBV30	many	TRBD1	TRBJ2-1	CAWSATGGVNSNEQFF	TGTGCCTGGAGTGCCACAGGGGGCGTAAATAGCAATGAGCAGTTCTTC
TRBV28	many	-	TRBJ2-7	CASSLTGGWRTYEQYF	TGTGCCAGCAGTTTAACGGGCGGGTGGAGGACCTACGAGCAGTACTTC
TRBV10-3	many	-	TRBJ2-3	CAIRARDSGTDTQYF	TGTGCCATCCGCGCCCGGGACTCTGGCACAGATACGCAGTATTTT
TRBV2	many	-	TRBJ2-2	CASSEEDNTGELFF	TGTGCCAGCAGTGAAGAGGACAACACCGGGGAGCTGTTTTTT
TRBV11-3	few	-	TRBJ2-2	CASSLGGGSGELFF	TGTGCCAGCAGCTTAGGCGGAGGGTCCGGGGAGCTGTTTTTT
TRBV7-2	many	-	TRBJ2-7	CASSLGIRFEQYF	TGTGCCAGCAGCTTAGGGATTCGATTCGAGCAGTACTTC
TRBV5-1	many	-	TRBJ2-1	CASSTQGQQFF	TGCGCCAGCAGCACCCAGGGCCAGCAGTTCTTC
TRBV7-9	many	TRBD2	TRBJ2-1	CASSHGIAGGGNEQFF	TGTGCCAGCAGCCATGGAATAGCGGGAGGCGGTAATGAGCAGTTCTTC
TRBV30	few	TRBD2	TRBJ2-1	CAWSVLLQRETNEQFF	TGTGCCTGGAGTGTACTCCTACAGCGGGAGACCAATGAGCAGTTCTTC
TRBV4-1	few	TRBD2	TRBJ2-2	CASSALPGLADTGELFF	TGCGCCAGCAGCGCGCTACCCGGGCTAGCGGACACCGGGGAGCTGTTTTTT
TRBV7-2	many	-	TRBJ1-5	CASSPGRNQPQHF	TGTGCCAGCAGCCCAGGGCGGAATCAGCCCCAGCATTTT
TRBV5-1	many	TRBD2	TRBJ2-7	CASSGGTSGRRYEQYF	TGCGCCAGCAGCGGAGGGACTAGCGGGAGAAGGTACGAGCAGTACTTC
TRBV28	many	-	TRBJ1-1	CASSLGDLTSEAFF	TGTGCCAGCAGTTTAGGGGACCTGACCAGCGAAGCTTTCTTT
TRBV27	many	TRBD2	TRBJ2-5	CASSYGREGETQYF	TGTGCCAGCAGTTATGGGCGGGAGGGGGAGACCCAGTACTTC